The entry below describes one TCR beta chain. This entry is derived from a study of blood T cell repertoires in COVID-19. Study information: Samples representing acute and convalescent COVID-19 were sourced from the United States, Italy and Spain. T cells, B-cell-depleted T cells, or PBMCs provided the cDNA or gDNA that served as material.

The CDR3 covers 15 residues. Trimming removed 2 bases at V and 4 bases at J, with 11 bases between. CDR1 KGHSH and CDR2 LQKENI come from the germline V gene. In the original processing: Nucleated cell counts were estimated from reference gene primer amplification. Data came from immunoSEQ multiplex PCR; TCRdb stores just in-frame clones and leaves some out. The DNA gave D and trimming, while V, J and clone size come from that table. The repertoire holds roughly 150,000 clones, around 89% seen once, with 2.5% to 3% in the top ten. This receptor was identified in a man aged 55 to 70 with active or convalescent COVID-19. Specimen: peripheral blood. The chain is built from TRBV18 and TRBJ2-2, with a tentative D call TRBD1 (5 bases). Here the CDR3 reads CASSPSGRVTGELFF. CDR3 bases: TGTGCCAGCTCACCAAGTGGCAGGGTCACCGGGGAGCTGTTTTTT.